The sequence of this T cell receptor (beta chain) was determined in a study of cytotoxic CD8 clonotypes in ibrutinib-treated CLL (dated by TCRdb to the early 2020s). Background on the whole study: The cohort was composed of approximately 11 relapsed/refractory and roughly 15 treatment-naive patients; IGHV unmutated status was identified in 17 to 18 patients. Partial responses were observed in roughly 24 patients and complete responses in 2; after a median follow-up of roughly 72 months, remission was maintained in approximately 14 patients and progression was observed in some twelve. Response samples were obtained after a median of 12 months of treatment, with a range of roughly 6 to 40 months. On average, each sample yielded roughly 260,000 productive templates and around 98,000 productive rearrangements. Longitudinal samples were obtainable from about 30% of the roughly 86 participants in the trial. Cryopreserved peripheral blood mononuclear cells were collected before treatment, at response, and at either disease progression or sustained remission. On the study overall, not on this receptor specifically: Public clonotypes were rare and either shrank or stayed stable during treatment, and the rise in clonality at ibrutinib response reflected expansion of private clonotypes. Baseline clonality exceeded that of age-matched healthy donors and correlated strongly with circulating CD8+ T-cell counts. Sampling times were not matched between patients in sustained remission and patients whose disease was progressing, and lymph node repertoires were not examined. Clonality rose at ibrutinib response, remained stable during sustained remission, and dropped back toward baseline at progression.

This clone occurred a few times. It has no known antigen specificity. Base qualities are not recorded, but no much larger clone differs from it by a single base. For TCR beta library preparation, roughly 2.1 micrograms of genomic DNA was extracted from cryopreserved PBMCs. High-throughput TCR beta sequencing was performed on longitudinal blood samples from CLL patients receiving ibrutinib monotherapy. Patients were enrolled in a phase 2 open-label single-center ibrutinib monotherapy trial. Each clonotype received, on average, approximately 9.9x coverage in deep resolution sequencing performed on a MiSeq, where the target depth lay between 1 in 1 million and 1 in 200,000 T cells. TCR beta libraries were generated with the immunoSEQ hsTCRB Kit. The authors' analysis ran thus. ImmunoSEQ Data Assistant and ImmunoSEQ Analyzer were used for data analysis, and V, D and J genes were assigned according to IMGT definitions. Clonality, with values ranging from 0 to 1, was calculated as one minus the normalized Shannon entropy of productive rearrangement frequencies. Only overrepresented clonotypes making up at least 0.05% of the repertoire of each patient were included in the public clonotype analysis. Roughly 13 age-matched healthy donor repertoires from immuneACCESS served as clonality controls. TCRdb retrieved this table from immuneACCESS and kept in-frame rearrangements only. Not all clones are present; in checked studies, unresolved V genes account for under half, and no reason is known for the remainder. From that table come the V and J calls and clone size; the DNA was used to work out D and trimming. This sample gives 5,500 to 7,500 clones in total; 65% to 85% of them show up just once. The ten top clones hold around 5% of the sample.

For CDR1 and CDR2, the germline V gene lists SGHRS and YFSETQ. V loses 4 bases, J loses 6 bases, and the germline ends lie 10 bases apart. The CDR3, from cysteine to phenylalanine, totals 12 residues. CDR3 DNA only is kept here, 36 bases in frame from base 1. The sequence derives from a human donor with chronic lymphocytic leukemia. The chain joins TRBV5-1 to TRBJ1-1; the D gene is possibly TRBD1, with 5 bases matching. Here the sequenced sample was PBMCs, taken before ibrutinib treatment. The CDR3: CASSPTGAEAFF. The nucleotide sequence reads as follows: TGCGCCAGCAGCCCCACAGGTGCTGAAGCTTTCTTT.